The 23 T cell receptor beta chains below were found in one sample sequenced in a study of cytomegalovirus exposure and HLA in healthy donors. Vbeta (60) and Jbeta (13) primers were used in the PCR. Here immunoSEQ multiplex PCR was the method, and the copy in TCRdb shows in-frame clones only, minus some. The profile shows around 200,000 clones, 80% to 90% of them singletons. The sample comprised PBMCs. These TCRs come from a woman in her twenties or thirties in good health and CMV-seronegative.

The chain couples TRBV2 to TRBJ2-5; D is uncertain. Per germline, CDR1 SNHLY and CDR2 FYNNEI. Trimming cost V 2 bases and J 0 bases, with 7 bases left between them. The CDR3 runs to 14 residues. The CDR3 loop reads CASSELTNQETQYF. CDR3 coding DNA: TGTGCCAGCAGTGAACTCACAAACCAAGAGACCCAGTACTTC. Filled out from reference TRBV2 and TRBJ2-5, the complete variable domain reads EPEVTQTPSHQVTQMGQEVILRCVPISNHLYFYWYRQILGQKVEFLVSFYNNEISEKSEIFDDQFSVERPDGSNFTLKIRSTKLEDSAMYFCASSELTNQETQYFGPGTRLLVL.

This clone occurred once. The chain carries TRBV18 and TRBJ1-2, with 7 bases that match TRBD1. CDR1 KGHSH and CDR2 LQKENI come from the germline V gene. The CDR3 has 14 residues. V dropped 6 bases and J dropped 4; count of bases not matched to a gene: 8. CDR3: CASSGTAASYGYTF. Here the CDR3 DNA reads TGTGCCAGCTCCGGGACAGCAGCCTCCTATGGCTACACCTTC. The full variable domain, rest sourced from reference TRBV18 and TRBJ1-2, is NAGVMQNPRHLVRRRGQEARLRCSPMKGHSHVYWYRQLPEEGLKFMVYLQKENIIDESGMPKERFSAEFPKEGPSILRIQQVVRGDSAAYFCASSGTAASYGYTFGSGTRLTVV.

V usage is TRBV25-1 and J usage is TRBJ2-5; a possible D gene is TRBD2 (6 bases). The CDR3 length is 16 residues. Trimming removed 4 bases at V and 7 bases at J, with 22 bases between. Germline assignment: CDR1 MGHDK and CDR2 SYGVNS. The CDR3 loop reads CASSALDGGALLTQYF. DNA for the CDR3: TGTGCCAGCAGTGCCCTGGACGGGGGAGCTCTTTTGACCCAGTACTTC.

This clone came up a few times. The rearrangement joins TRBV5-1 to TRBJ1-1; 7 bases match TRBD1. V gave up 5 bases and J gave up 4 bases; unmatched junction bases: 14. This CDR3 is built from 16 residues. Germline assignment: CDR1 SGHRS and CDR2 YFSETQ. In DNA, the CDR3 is TGCGCCAGCAGTAACCCCGTGTCAGGGGGGAGCACTGAAGCTTTCTTT. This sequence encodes CASSNPVSGGSTEAFF.

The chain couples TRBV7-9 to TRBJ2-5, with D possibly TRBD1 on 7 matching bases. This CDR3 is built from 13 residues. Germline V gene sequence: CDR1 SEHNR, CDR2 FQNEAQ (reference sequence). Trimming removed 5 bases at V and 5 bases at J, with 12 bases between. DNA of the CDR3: TGTGCCAGCAGCCCCCAGGGGGGCGAGACCCAGTACTTC. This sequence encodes CASSPQGGETQYF.

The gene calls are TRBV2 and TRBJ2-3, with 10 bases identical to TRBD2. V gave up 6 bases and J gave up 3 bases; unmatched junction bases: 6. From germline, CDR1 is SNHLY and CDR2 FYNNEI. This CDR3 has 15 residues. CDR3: CASSPTSGLTDTQYF. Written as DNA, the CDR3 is TGTGCCAGCAGCCCGACTAGCGGGCTAACAGATACGCAGTATTTT.

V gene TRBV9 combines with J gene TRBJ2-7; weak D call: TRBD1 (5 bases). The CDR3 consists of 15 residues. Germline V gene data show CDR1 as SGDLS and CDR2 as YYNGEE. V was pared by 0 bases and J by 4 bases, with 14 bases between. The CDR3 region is CASSVGGRVGYEQYF. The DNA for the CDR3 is TGTGCCAGCAGCGTAGGTGGCAGGGTAGGTTACGAGCAGTACTTC.

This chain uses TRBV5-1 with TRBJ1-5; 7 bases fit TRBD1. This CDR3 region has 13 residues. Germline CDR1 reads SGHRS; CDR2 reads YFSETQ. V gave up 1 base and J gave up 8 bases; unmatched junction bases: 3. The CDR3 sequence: CASSLLGQEPQHF. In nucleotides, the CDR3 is TGCGCCAGCAGCTTGTTAGGACAGGAGCCCCAGCATTTT. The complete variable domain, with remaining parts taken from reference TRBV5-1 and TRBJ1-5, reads KAGVTQTPRYLIKTRGQQVTLSCSPISGHRSVSWYQQTPGQGLQFLFEYFSETQRNKGNFPGRFSGRQFSNSRSEMNVSTLELGDSALYLCASSLLGQEPQHFGDGTRLSIL.

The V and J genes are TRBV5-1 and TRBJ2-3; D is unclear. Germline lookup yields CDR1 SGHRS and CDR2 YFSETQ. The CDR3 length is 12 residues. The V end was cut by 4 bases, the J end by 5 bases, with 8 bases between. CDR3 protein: CASSQPQDTQYF. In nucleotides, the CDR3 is TGCGCCAGCAGCCAACCACAAGATACGCAGTATTTT. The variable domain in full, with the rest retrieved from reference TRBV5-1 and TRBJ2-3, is KAGVTQTPRYLIKTRGQQVTLSCSPISGHRSVSWYQQTPGQGLQFLFEYFSETQRNKGNFPGRFSGRQFSNSRSEMNVSTLELGDSALYLCASSQPQDTQYFGPGTRLTVL.

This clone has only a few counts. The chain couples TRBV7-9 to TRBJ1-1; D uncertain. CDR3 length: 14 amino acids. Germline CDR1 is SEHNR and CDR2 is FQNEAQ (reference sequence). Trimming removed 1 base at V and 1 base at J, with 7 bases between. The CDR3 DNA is TGTGCCAGCAGCTTAGGGGCAGGGAACACTGAAGCTTTCTTT. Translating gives CASSLGAGNTEAFF.

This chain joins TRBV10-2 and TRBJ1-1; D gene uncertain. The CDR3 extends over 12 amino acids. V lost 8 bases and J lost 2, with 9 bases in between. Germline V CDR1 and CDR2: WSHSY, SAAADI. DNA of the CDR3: TGCGCCAGCGAGAGTGCAAACACTGAAGCTTTCTTT. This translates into CASESANTEAFF.

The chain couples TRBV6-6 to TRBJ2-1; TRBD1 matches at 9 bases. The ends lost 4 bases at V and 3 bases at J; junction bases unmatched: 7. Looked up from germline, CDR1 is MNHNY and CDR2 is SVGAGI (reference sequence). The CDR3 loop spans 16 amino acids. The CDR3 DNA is TGTGCCAGCAGTTCGGCGACAGGGGGTCACTACAATGAGCAGTTCTTC. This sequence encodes CASSSATGGHYNEQFF.

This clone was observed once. The CDR3: CASRGGTYGYTF. The CDR3 DNA reads as TGTGCCAGCAGAGGGGGAACTTATGGCTACACCTTC. The V call is TRBV25-1, the J call TRBJ1-2; D is perhaps TRBD1 (6 bases). Looked up from germline, CDR1 is MGHDK and CDR2 is SYGVNS. This CDR3 has 12 residues. Trimming removed 6 bases at V and 5 bases at J, with 10 bases between.

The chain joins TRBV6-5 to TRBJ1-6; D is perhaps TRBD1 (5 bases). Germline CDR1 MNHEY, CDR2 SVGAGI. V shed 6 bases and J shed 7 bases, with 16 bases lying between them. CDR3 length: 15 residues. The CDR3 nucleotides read TGTGCCAGCAGAGGGCTCGGGGAGGGGAATTCACCCCTCCACTTT. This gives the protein CASRGLGEGNSPLHF.

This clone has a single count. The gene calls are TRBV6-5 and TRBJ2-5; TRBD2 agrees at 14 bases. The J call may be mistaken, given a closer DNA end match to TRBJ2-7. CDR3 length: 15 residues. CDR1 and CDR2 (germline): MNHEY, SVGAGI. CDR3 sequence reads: CASSTGLAGVREQYF. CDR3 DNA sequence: TGTGCCAGCAGTACGGGACTAGCGGGAGTTCGCGAGCAGTACTTC.

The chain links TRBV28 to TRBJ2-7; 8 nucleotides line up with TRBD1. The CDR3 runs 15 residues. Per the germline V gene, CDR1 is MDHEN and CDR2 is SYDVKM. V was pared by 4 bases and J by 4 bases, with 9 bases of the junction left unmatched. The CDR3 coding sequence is TGTGCCAGCAGTTCCGCCACAGGGGGGAATTACGAGCAGTACTTC. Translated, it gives CASSSATGGNYEQYF.

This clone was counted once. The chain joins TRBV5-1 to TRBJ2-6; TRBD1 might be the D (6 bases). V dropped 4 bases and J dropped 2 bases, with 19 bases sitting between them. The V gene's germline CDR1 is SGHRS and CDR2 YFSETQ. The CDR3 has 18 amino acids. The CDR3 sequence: CASSPRFRGVAGANVLTF. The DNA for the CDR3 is TGCGCCAGCAGCCCCCGGTTCAGGGGTGTTGCTGGGGCCAACGTCCTGACTTTC.

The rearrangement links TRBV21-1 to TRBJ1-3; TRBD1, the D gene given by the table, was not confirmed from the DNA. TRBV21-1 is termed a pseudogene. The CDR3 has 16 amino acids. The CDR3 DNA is TGTGAGCCCGCGGGGGGACAGGGACTTTGCGGAAACACCATATATTTT. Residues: CEPAGGQGLCGNTIYF.

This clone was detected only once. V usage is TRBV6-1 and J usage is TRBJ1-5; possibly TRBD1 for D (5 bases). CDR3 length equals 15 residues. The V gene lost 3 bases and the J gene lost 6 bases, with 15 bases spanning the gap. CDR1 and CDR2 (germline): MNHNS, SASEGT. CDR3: CASSEGAGEGQPQHF. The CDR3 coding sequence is TGTGCCAGCAGTGAGGGTGCGGGGGAAGGTCAGCCCCAGCATTTT.

In nucleotides, the CDR3 is TGCGCCAGCAGCTCGCTACCGGGAATAGTCTCCTACGAGCAGTACTTC. It codes for CASSSLPGIVSYEQYF. The V and J genes are TRBV5-1 and TRBJ2-7; D possibly corresponds to TRBD2 (5 bases). V lost 3 bases, J lost 0 bases, and 16 bases lay in between. The CDR3 runs to 16 residues. Germline-derived CDR1 and CDR2 are SGHRS and YFSETQ.

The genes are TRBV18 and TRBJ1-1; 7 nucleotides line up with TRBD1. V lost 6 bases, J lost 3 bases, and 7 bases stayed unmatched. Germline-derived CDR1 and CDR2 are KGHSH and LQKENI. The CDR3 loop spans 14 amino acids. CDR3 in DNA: TGTGCCAGCTCGCGACAGGGTAGTGACACTGAAGCTTTCTTT. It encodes CASSRQGSDTEAFF.

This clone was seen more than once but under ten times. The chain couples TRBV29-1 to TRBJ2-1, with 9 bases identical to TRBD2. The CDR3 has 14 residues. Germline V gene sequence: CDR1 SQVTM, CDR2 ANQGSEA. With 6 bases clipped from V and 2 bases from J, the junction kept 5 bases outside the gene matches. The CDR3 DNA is TGCAGCGTCATAGCGGGAGCCCCCTACAATGAGCAGTTCTTC. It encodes CSVIAGAPYNEQFF.

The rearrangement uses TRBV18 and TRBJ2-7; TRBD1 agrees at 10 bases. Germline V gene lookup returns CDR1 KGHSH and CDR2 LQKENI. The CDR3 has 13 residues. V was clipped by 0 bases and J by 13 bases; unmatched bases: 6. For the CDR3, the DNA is TGTGCCAGCTCACCACCGGGGACAGGGGAAGGCTACTTC. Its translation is CASSPPGTGEGYF.